What follows are 24 T cell receptor beta chains derived from one specimen sequenced in a study of identical twins' blood T cells. Each CDR3 protein is one row after TCRdb ran MiXCR on the 5' RACE reads. This table has 350,000 to 450,000 distinct CDR3 sequences, 25% to 35% appearing once. The sample consisted of PBMCs. The receptors shown here come from a woman aged 18 to 55 in good health.

The rearrangement joins TRBV28 to TRBJ1-3; possible D gene TRBD1, 5 bases. This CDR3 is built from 17 residues. V lost 3 bases to trimming and J lost 0 bases, with 15 bases between them. Germline CDR1 reads MDHEN; CDR2 reads SYDVKM. DNA of the CDR3: TGTGCCAGCAGTTTTGGAGCAGGGTTCTACTCTGGAAACACCATATATTTT. This codes for CASSFGAGFYSGNTIYF.

Turning to this clonotype: At one boundary the junction diverges from the germline segment, which might be a read error. V is TRBV10-2 and J is TRBJ2-7; D may be TRBD1 or TRBD2 (5 bases each). There are 12 residues in the CDR3. Germline V gene data show CDR1 as WSHSY and CDR2 as SAAADI. The CDR3 region has the DNA TGCGCCAGCAGGGGGGAAGACTACGAGCAGTGCTTC. This translates into CASRGEDYEQCF.

This rearrangement joins TRBV6-2 or TRBV6-3 to TRBJ1-2; a possible D gene is TRBD1 (6 bases). The V and J ends lost 0 bases and 8 bases respectively, with 22 bases between them. CDR1 and CDR2 (germline): MNHEY, SVGEGT. The CDR3 length is 17 residues. The CDR3 loop is CASSYSKGQQSLRGYTF. CDR3 coding DNA: TGTGCCAGCAGTTACTCGAAAGGACAGCAAAGTTTAAGAGGCTACACCTTC.

Remarks on this clonotype: The junction and the germline gene differ at one end; a read error may be behind it. The chain links TRBV3-1 to TRBJ1-2, with D possibly TRBD1 on 6 matching bases. Germline CDR1 and CDR2: LGHDT and YNNKEL (reference sequence). The CDR3 length is 15 residues. Here the CDR3 reads CAGSPNGQPNYGYTF. The CDR3 coding sequence is TGTGCCGGCAGCCCGAATGGACAGCCTAACTATGGCTACACCTTC.

V and J are TRBV20-1 and TRBJ1-1, with D hard to call. V dropped 2 bases and J dropped 0 bases, with 7 bases sitting between them. Per germline, CDR1 DFQATT and CDR2 SNEGSKA (reference sequence). CDR3 length: 13 residues. CDR3 sequence reads: CSARTEMNTEAFF. CDR3 nucleotides: TGCAGTGCTAGAACGGAGATGAACACTGAAGCTTTCTTT.

J is TRBJ1-3 and V is TRBV20-1; D is undetermined. With 5 bases removed from V and 3 bases from J, the gap between germline ends came to 8 bases. The CDR3 covers 12 residues. Germline-derived CDR1 and CDR2 are DFQATT and SNEGSKA (reference sequence). For the CDR3, the DNA is TGCAGTGCTTCTGACGGTGGAAACACCATATATTTT. It translates to CSASDGGNTIYF.

This clonotype was counted at least ten times. V is TRBV29-1 and J is TRBJ1-4; D call uncertain. The CDR3 length is 12 residues. Germline CDR1 is SQVTM and CDR2 is ANQGSEA. Trimming took 3 bases from V and 6 from J, leaving 8 bases between them. The chain's CDR3 is CSVDSGDEKLFF. DNA for the CDR3: TGCAGCGTTGATTCCGGAGATGAAAAACTGTTTTTT.

The chain couples TRBV15 to TRBJ1-4; 8 positions agree with TRBD1. This CDR3 is built from 14 residues. Germline V CDR1 and CDR2: LNHNV, YYDKDF (reference sequence). Losses at the gene ends were 5 bases for V and 8 bases for J; bases not matched to a gene: 7. In DNA, the CDR3 is TGTGCCACCAGCTCCGACAGGGGTTCCGAAAAACTGTTTTTT. This codes for CATSSDRGSEKLFF.

The chain uses TRBV20-1 and TRBJ2-1, with 10 bases fitting TRBD2. The V segment lost 6 bases and the J segment 5 bases; nucleotides outside the gene matches: 10. This CDR3 region has 15 residues. CDR1 DFQATT and CDR2 SNEGSKA come from the germline V gene (reference sequence). CDR3 region: CSAPLAGVIDNEQFF. The DNA of the CDR3 is TGCAGTGCCCCGCTAGCGGGAGTTATCGACAATGAGCAGTTCTTC.

This clonotype was observed a handful of times. V is TRBV4-3 and J is TRBJ2-7; D possibly corresponds to TRBD1 (5 bases). This CDR3 region has 15 residues. Between the trimmed V and J ends, which lost 0 bases and 3 bases, there was a span of 12 bases. Germline CDR1 is LGHNA and CDR2 is YSLEER. The CDR3 DNA reads as TGCGCCAGCAGCCAAGATCAGGGCTCATTCTACGAGCAGTACTTC. Residues: CASSQDQGSFYEQYF.

This clonotype was detected only once. The gene calls are TRBV12-5 and TRBJ1-1; D is unclear. Trimming cost V 6 bases and J 3 bases, with 11 bases left between them. CDR1 is LGHNT and CDR2 is FRNRAP in the germline V gene. CDR3 length equals 13 residues. CDR3 nucleotides: TGTGCTAGTGGCAACAGTTTGTACACTGAAGCTTTCTTT. Translating it yields CASGNSLYTEAFF.

In this sample, this clonotype turned up many times. CDR3 in amino acids: CAADDSYSNQPQHF. The CDR3 bases are TGTGCCGCCGATGACAGCTATAGCAATCAGCCCCAGCATTTT. This chain uses TRBV6-2 or TRBV6-3 with TRBJ1-5; TRBD1 might be the D (5 bases). The CDR3 loop spans 14 amino acids. Trimming removed 11 bases from V and 0 bases from J, with 14 bases in between. In germline, CDR1 is MNHEY, CDR2 SVGEGT.

V usage is TRBV20-1 and J usage is TRBJ2-5, with 8 bases identical to TRBD2. This CDR3 has 17 residues. Germline CDR1 and CDR2: DFQATT and SNEGSKA (reference sequence). The V and J ends lost 4 bases and 4 bases, in that order; junction bases with no gene match: 17. The CDR3 protein is CSATLASGQDYRETQYF. The DNA of the CDR3 is TGCAGTGCTACGCTGGCTAGCGGGCAAGATTATCGAGAGACCCAGTACTTC.

This clonotype was counted a few times. The chain carries TRBV10-3 and TRBJ1-2; D is unclear. Germline V gives CDR1 ENHRY, CDR2 SYGVKD. CDR3 length equals 12 residues. V lost 11 bases, J lost 0 bases, and 10 bases lay in between. CDR3 residues: CAARTANYGYTF. The DNA of the CDR3 is TGTGCCGCCAGGACGGCTAACTATGGCTACACCTTC.

This clonotype was observed at least ten times. The V call is TRBV29-1, the J call TRBJ1-2; 11 bases are shared with TRBD1. The CDR3 is 14 amino acids. Germline loops: CDR1 SQVTM, CDR2 ANQGSEA. V lost 5 bases to trimming and J lost 4 bases; unmatched junction nucleotides: 6. The CDR3 DNA sequence: TGCAGCGTTTCCGGGACAGGGGGTTTCTATGGCTACACCTTC. It yields the protein CSVSGTGGFYGYTF.

V usage is TRBV12-3 or TRBV12-4 and J usage is TRBJ2-1; D uncertain. This CDR3 has 14 amino acids. The germline V and J ends were trimmed by 6 bases and 6 bases, with 15 bases remaining between them. CDR3 residues: CASSENTLPNEQFF. The CDR3, as DNA: TGTGCCAGCAGCGAAAATACCCTGCCCAATGAGCAGTTCTTC.

The rearrangement links TRBV5-1 to TRBJ1-2; the D is unclear. With 4 bases removed from V and 4 bases from J, the gap between germline ends came to 14 bases. The CDR3 covers 14 residues. Germline lookup yields CDR1 SGHRS and CDR2 YFSETQ. CDR3: CASSPTLGPYGYTF. Written as DNA, the CDR3 is TGCGCCAGCAGCCCAACGCTCGGACCCTATGGCTACACCTTC.

This clonotype was seen only a few times. The gene calls are TRBV29-1 and TRBJ1-3; D not resolved. The V gene's germline CDR1 is SQVTM and CDR2 ANQGSEA. V was trimmed by 7 bases and J by 0 bases, leaving 10 bases between them. The CDR3 is 13 residues long. CDR3 in amino acids: CSGRLDSGNTIYF. The CDR3 DNA follows: TGCAGCGGTCGATTGGACTCTGGAAACACCATATATTTT. The full variable domain, rest sourced from reference TRBV29-1 and TRBJ1-3, is SAVISQKPSRDICQRGTSLTIQCQVDSQVTMMFWYRQQPGQSLTLIATANQGSEATYESGFVIDKFPISRPNLTFSTLTVSNMSPEDSSIYLCSGRLDSGNTIYFGEGSWLTVV.

With respect to this clonotype: Possible read error: a much larger clone is one base away. The V gene is TRBV10-3, the J gene TRBJ2-7; 7 nucleotides agree with TRBD1. Trimming removed 11 bases from V and 3 bases from J; junction bases left unmatched: 10. Germline V gives CDR1 ENHRY, CDR2 SYGVKD. This CDR3 region has 13 residues. CDR3 DNA: TGTGCCCCTACCACTGGACAGGACTACGAGCAGTACTTC. This codes for CAPTTGQDYEQYF.

The chain couples TRBV6-5 to TRBJ1-6; D uncertain. The germline V gene encodes CDR1 MNHEY and CDR2 SVGAGI. This CDR3 region has 16 residues. The ends were cut back, 0 bases at V and 0 bases at J, with 6 bases in the middle. The CDR3: CASSYSSSSYNSPLHF. The DNA of the CDR3 is TGTGCCAGCAGTTACTCCAGCAGCTCCTATAATTCACCCCTCCACTTT.

This clonotype occurred a few times. V is TRBV6-5 and J is TRBJ2-1; unclear D gene. Per the germline V gene, CDR1 is MNHEY and CDR2 is SVGAGI. This CDR3 contains 16 residues. V lost 2 bases to trimming and J lost 3 bases, with 14 bases between them. The CDR3 DNA reads TGTGCCAGCAGTTACACGGCCGTTGGATTCTACAATGAGCAGTTCTTC. Amino acids: CASSYTAVGFYNEQFF.

The CDR3: CASSPVARQLNEKLFF. The DNA for the CDR3 is TGTGCCAGCAGTCCCGTAGCGAGACAGCTCAATGAAAAACTGTTTTTT. V usage is TRBV2 and J usage is TRBJ1-4; TRBD1 is a possible D gene (5 bases). V lost 5 bases, J lost 5 bases, and 18 bases lay in between. Per germline, CDR1 SNHLY and CDR2 FYNNEI. The CDR3 consists of 16 residues.

This clonotype was counted only a few times. The rearrangement joins TRBV13 to TRBJ1-5; D call uncertain. Trimming shortened V by 5 bases and J by 1 base, and 3 bases separated the two germline ends. CDR1 is PRHDT and CDR2 is FYEKMQ in the germline V gene (reference sequence). CDR3 length: 12 residues. The CDR3 protein is CASSTSNQPQHF. The CDR3 DNA sequence: TGTGCCAGCAGCACGAGCAATCAGCCCCAGCATTTT.

The gene calls are TRBV9 and TRBJ2-1; TRBD2 agrees at 8 bases. V was pared by 4 bases and J by 0 bases, with 6 bases of the junction left unmatched. The CDR3 spans 16 residues. CDR1 is SGDLS, CDR2 YYNGEE, per germline. This CDR3 is CASSPHSGTSYNEQFF. The CDR3 DNA reads as TGTGCCAGCAGCCCACATAGCGGGACCTCCTACAATGAGCAGTTCTTC.